This T cell receptor (beta chain) was identified in a study of blood T cell repertoires in COVID-19. Across the whole study: From the United States, Italy and Spain came samples of acute and convalescent COVID-19. PBMCs, B-cell-depleted T cells, or T cells provided the cDNA or gDNA that made up the material.

Per the original methods: Estimated nucleated cell counts came from reference gene primer amplification. This table comes from immunoSEQ multiplex PCR, and its TCRdb copy is limited to in-frame clones, with some not included. That table is the source of V, J and clone size, and D and trimming were worked out from the DNA. The sample holds over 150,000 clones, more than 70% seen once. This clone was detected only a few times. The clonotype was recovered from a man aged 50 to 60 with active or convalescent COVID-19. The sequenced sample was peripheral blood.

The CDR3: CATREDRRNEKLFF. The CDR3 coding sequence is TGTGCCACCAGGGAGGACAGGAGAAATGAAAAACTGTTTTTT. This chain joins TRBV24-1 and TRBJ1-4; 7 bases match TRBD1. The V gene end was trimmed by 7 bases and the J gene end by 5 bases; junction bases not matched to a gene: 6. This CDR3 spans 14 amino acids. Germline V gene sequence: CDR1 KGHDR, CDR2 SFDVKD.